This T cell receptor beta chain was retrieved from a study of vaccination and CD4 T cells after COVID-19. CDR1 is DFQATT, CDR2 SNEGSKA, per germline (reference sequence). CDR3 length: 16 residues. The trim removed 3 bases at V and 8 bases at J, leaving 13 bases unmatched. The Oncomine TCR Beta short-read assay sequenced DNA from cultured CD4+ T cells. TCRdb re-called the PCR reads through MiXCR, storing one row per CDR3 protein. This table has about 18,000 distinct CDR3 sequences, roughly half appearing once. As to this clonotype: The target antigen is unknown.

Treatment denoted: 10-day PBMC culture with coronavirus spike peptide pools or control peptides (ViraFEST assay). Using peptide pools, antigen-specific T cells were expanded in ViraFEST before TCRs were sequenced. This receptor was taken from a human donor who had recovered from COVID-19. Sequences were obtained from CD4+ T cells from blood, cultured in vitro. The chain carries TRBV20-1 and TRBJ2-2; 9 bases are shared with TRBD1. In nucleotides, the CDR3 is TGCAGTGCTAGTCGGAGTCCGGACAGGGGATGGGGGGAGCTGTTTTTT. Translation: CSASRSPDRGWGELFF.